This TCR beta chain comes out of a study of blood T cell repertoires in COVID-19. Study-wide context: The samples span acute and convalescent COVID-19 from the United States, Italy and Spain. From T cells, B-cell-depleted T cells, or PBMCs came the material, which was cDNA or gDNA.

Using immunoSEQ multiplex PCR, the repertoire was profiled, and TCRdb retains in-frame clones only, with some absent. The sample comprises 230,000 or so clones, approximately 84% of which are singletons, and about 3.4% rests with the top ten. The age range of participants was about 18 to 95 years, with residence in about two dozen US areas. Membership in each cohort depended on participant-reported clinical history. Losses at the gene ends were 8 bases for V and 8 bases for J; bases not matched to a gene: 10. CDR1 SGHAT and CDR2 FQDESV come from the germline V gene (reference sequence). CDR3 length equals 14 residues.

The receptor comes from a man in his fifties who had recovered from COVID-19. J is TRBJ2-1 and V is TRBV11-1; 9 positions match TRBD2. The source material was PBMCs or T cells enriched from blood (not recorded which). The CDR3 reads CASVGLASVDEQFF. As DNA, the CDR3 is TGTGCCAGCGTGGGACTAGCCTCGGTCGATGAGCAGTTCTTC.